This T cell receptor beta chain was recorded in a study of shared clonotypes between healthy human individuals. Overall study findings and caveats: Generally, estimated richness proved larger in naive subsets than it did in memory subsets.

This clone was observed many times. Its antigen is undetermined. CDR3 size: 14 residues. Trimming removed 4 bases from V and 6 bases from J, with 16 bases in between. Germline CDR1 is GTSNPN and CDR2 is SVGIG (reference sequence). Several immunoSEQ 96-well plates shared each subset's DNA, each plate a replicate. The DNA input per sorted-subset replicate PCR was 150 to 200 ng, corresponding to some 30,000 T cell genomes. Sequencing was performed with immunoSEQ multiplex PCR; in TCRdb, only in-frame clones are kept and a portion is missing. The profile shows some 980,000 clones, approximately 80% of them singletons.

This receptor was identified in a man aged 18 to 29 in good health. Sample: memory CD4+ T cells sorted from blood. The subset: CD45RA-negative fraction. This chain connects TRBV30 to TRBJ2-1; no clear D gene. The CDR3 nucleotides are TGTGCCTGGAAGGGCAGCCACCCGGCCAATGAGCAGTTCTTC. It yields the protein CAWKGSHPANEQFF.